Listed below are T cell receptor beta chains from one sample, sequenced in a study of T cells in Graves' hyperthyroidism and ophthalmopathy. TCRdb used MiXCR to reprocess the multiplex PCR reads, holding one entry per CDR3 protein. The data show about 600,000 distinct CDR3 sequences, approximately 15% seen once. Sequencing was carried out using blood. The receptors originated from a woman in her forties with Graves' ophthalmopathy. Each CDR3 is given with its conserved first and last residue. Each record gives: CDR3 length, V gene, CDR3 protein.

len: 13; v_gene: TRBV27; CDR3aa: CASSFAFADTQYF
len: 14; v_gene: TRBV5-1; CDR3aa: CASGTTGGNEKLSF
len: 14; v_gene: TRBV12-3/TRBV12-4; CDR3aa: CASRPGGVPTEAFF
len: 16; v_gene: TRBV12-3/TRBV12-4; CDR3aa: CASSFYSTEPLYGYTF
len: 11; v_gene: TRBV28; CDR3aa: CASSSRNEQFF
len: 16; v_gene: TRBV24-1; CDR3aa: CATSDTSAYSNQPQHF
len: 14; v_gene: TRBV7-9; CDR3aa: CASSPRGAYNEQFF
len: 12; v_gene: TRBV3-1; CDR3aa: CASSQVVGELFF
len: 14; v_gene: TRBV6-5; CDR3aa: CASSYLQPTDTQYF
len: 14; v_gene: TRBV10-3; CDR3aa: CAISAAGGNEKLFF
len: 14; v_gene: TRBV6-6; CDR3aa: CASSYSRQNYGYTF
len: 16; v_gene: TRBV20-1; CDR3aa: CSARGQFSGGSEGQFF
len: 16; v_gene: TRBV27; CDR3aa: CASSSGRVAAQETQYF
len: 17; v_gene: TRBV4-1; CDR3aa: CASSQEVRQGFHQPQHF
len: 13; v_gene: TRBV20-1; CDR3aa: CSAPHQDLNEQFF
len: 16; v_gene: TRBV7-9; CDR3aa: CASSLGQLTGTGELFF